The 25 T cell receptor beta chains below were found in one sample sequenced in a study of PD-1 blockade in classical Hodgkin lymphoma. Brentuximab vedotin exposure varied among the patients, all of whom had relapsed after autologous stem cell transplantation. Repertoires were generated with immunoSEQ multiplex PCR, while TCRdb's copy carries only in-frame clones and drops some. The sample gives 100,000 or so clones, 75% to 90% of which show up once; under 8.5% is in the top ten. The starting material was peripheral blood mononuclear cells (PBMCs), obtained before the second cycle of nivolumab. These receptors all come from a human donor with classical Hodgkin lymphoma.

This chain joins TRBV4-2 and TRBJ2-7; TRBD1 aligns across 9 bases. Germline V gene lookup returns CDR1 LGHNA and CDR2 YNFKEQ. V gave up 2 bases and J gave up 4 bases; unmatched junction bases: 6. This CDR3 comprises 15 residues. The CDR3 DNA sequence: TGTGCCAGCAGCCAAACCGGGACAGGGAAGTACGAGCAGTACTTC. Residues: CASSQTGTGKYEQYF.

The chain employs TRBV7-9 and TRBJ2-3, with TRBD2 matching 8 bases. V was pared by 5 bases and J by 5 bases, with 12 bases of the junction left unmatched. This CDR3 has 16 amino acids. CDR1 is SEHNR, CDR2 FQNEAQ, per germline (reference sequence). The CDR3, as DNA: TGTGCCAGCAGCCCTGGGAACTCGGGAGGGGAAGATACGCAGTATTTT. Amino acids: CASSPGNSGGEDTQYF.

This clone has a handful of counts. V gene TRBV2 combines with J gene TRBJ2-7, with 11 bases fitting TRBD1. CDR1 SNHLY and CDR2 FYNNEI come from the germline V gene. The trim removed 10 bases at V and 3 bases at J, leaving 5 bases unmatched. The CDR3 sequence is 13 residues long. The chain's CDR3 is CATPGTGGYEQYF. DNA of the CDR3: TGTGCCACCCCTGGGACAGGGGGCTACGAGCAGTACTTC.

This clone was detected once. V is TRBV7-8 and J is TRBJ2-6; D gene unclear. The germline CDR1 and CDR2 sequences are SGHVS and FQNEAQ. Deletions cut 5 bases from V and 4 bases from J, with 12 bases between. The CDR3 has 15 residues. The CDR3 here is CASSPFRVGANVLTF. CDR3 in DNA: TGTGCCAGCAGCCCCTTCCGGGTCGGGGCCAACGTCCTGACTTTC.

The V call is TRBV7-8, the J call TRBJ1-5; D perhaps matches TRBD1 (6 bases). The ends were cut back, 0 bases at V and 6 bases at J, with 18 bases in the middle. Germline V gives CDR1 SGHVS, CDR2 FQNEAQ. The CDR3 is 17 amino acids. CDR3 sequence reads: CASSLAPRGGAGQPQHF. CDR3 nucleotide sequence: TGTGCCAGCAGCTTAGCGCCTCGGGGGGGGGCCGGTCAGCCCCAGCATTTT.

This clone was seen more than once but under ten times. The chain links TRBV27 to TRBJ1-1; the D is unclear. Germline V gene lookup returns CDR1 MNHEY and CDR2 SMNVEV (reference sequence). Trimming shortened V by 2 bases and J by 3 bases, and 10 bases separated the two germline ends. This CDR3 is built from 14 residues. The CDR3 reads CASSLESRDTEAFF. The CDR3 DNA sequence: TGTGCCAGCAGTTTAGAAAGTAGGGACACTGAAGCTTTCTTT.

V usage is TRBV11-2 and J usage is TRBJ1-6; D possibly corresponds to TRBD1 (6 bases). The germline CDR1 and CDR2 sequences are SGHAT and FQNNGV. V was trimmed by 3 bases and J by 9 bases, leaving 18 bases between them. The CDR3 covers 16 residues. CDR3 DNA: TGTGCCAGCAGCTTTCAAGGGGGTTTGGCGGTTTCACCCCTCCACTTT. Its protein is CASSFQGGLAVSPLHF.

The gene calls are TRBV11-2 and TRBJ1-3; a possible D gene is TRBD1 (5 bases). Trimming stripped 4 bases from V and 6 bases from J, with 16 bases between. This CDR3 comprises 15 residues. CDR1 and CDR2 (germline): SGHAT, FQNNGV. DNA for the CDR3: TGTGCCAGCAGCTCGAGACAGATAACCCTAAACACCATATATTTT. Protein: CASSSRQITLNTIYF.

CDR3 protein: CATSRDLGRNYEQYF. The CDR3 nucleotides are TGTGCCACCAGCAGAGATCTAGGAAGAAACTACGAGCAGTACTTC. The genes are TRBV15 and TRBJ2-7, with D unclear. V was pared by 0 bases and J by 3 bases, with 12 bases between. The length of the CDR3 is 15 residues. Germline V gene sequence: CDR1 LNHNV, CDR2 YYDKDF (reference sequence). The whole variable domain, filled in from reference TRBV15 and TRBJ2-7, reads DAMVIQNPRYQVTQFGKPVTLSCSQTLNHNVMYWYQQKSSQAPKLLFHYYDKDFNNEADTPDNFQSRRPNTSFCFLDIRSPGLGDTAMYLCATSRDLGRNYEQYFGPGTRLTVT.

The J gene is TRBJ1-4, the V gene TRBV6-1; 8 nucleotides align to TRBD1. Per the germline V gene, CDR1 is MNHNS and CDR2 is SASEGT. V dropped 1 base and J dropped 8; count of bases not matched to a gene: 3. This CDR3 comprises 14 residues. The DNA for the CDR3 is TGTGCCAGCAGTGAAGGCAGGGGGCTAGAAAAACTGTTTTTT. This sequence encodes CASSEGRGLEKLFF.

The CDR3 nucleotides read TGTGCCAGCAGCTTAGGACTAGCGGGGTACACCGGGGAGCTGTTTTTT. Protein sequence: CASSLGLAGYTGELFF. V usage is TRBV5-4 and J usage is TRBJ2-2; 12 bases map to TRBD2. The CDR3 is 16 residues long. J was trimmed by 3 bases and V by 2 bases; bases with no gene match: 2. CDR1 and CDR2 (germline): SGHNT, YYREEE (reference sequence).

The chain employs TRBV7-9 and TRBJ2-7; 9 bases are shared with TRBD2. Germline V CDR1 and CDR2: SEHNR, FQNEAQ (reference sequence). The V and J ends lost 5 bases and 4 bases, in that order; junction bases with no gene match: 9. This CDR3 region has 15 residues. In DNA form, the CDR3 reads TGTGCCAGCAGCCCCTCAGCGGGGGGACTGTACGAGCAGTACTTC. This codes for CASSPSAGGLYEQYF.

J is TRBJ1-2 and V is TRBV6-6, with 8 bases lining up with TRBD1. CDR3 length: 15 residues. Per germline, CDR1 MNHNY and CDR2 SVGAGI (reference sequence). With V trimmed by 1 base and J by 6 bases, 7 bases remained unmatched. CDR3 nucleotide sequence: TGTGCCAGCAGTTACTGGGGGACAGGAGGGGATGGCTACACCTTC. Its protein is CASSYWGTGGDGYTF.

The CDR3 here is CASSVAGGQGNGELFF. The CDR3 DNA reads as TGTGCCAGCAGCGTAGCTGGGGGACAGGGTAACGGGGAGCTGTTTTTT. The chain is built from TRBV9 and TRBJ2-2; TRBD1 matches 9 bases. V lost 0 bases to trimming and J lost 7 bases; unmatched junction nucleotides: 7. CDR1 and CDR2 (germline): SGDLS, YYNGEE. This CDR3 has 16 amino acids. The whole variable domain, remainder taken from reference TRBV9 and TRBJ2-2, is DSGVTQTPKHLITATGQRVTLRCSPRSGDLSVYWYQQSLDQGLQFLIQYYNGEERAKGNILERFSAQQFPDLHSELNLSSLELGDSALYFCASSVAGGQGNGELFFGEGSRLTVL.

The chain carries TRBV7-2 and TRBJ2-1; TRBD2 aligns across 14 bases. V lost 5 bases, J lost 5 bases, and 8 bases stayed unmatched. CDR1 is SGHTA and CDR2 is FQGNSA in the germline V gene. The CDR3 sequence is 17 residues long. DNA of the CDR3: TGTGCCAGCAGCCGAAGCCGGACTAGCGGGGGGAACAATGAGCAGTTCTTC. Translating gives CASSRSRTSGGNNEQFF.

This clone came up once. The V call is TRBV7-9, the J call TRBJ2-3; D may be TRBD2 (6 bases). The length of the CDR3 is 16 residues. V gave up 7 bases and J gave up 4 bases, with 21 bases separating them. Per germline, CDR1 SEHNR and CDR2 FQNEAQ (reference sequence). CDR3 nucleotides: TGTGCCAGCACCCCTCTCCTAGCGATCTCCGCAGATACGCAGTATTTT. This sequence encodes CASTPLLAISADTQYF.

This clone was seen a handful of times. The chain is built from TRBV11-1 and TRBJ2-2; D may be TRBD1 (5 bases). Germline values: CDR1 SGHAT, CDR2 FQDESV (reference sequence). The CDR3 is 17 residues long. V was clipped by 6 bases and J by 4 bases, with 21 bases between them. DNA of the CDR3: TGTGCCAGCAGTTCGCCTCCTGGGCAGGGATTCACCGGGGAGCTGTTTTTT. Amino acids: CASSSPPGQGFTGELFF.

The chain recombines TRBV5-6 with TRBJ2-5; D may be TRBD2 (6 bases). V gave up 4 bases and J gave up 2 bases, with 12 bases separating them. The CDR3 has 14 residues. Germline CDR1 and CDR2: SGHDT and YYEEEE. The CDR3 sequence: CASSRVGSQETQYF. DNA of the CDR3: TGTGCCAGCAGCCGGGTCGGGAGTCAAGAGACCCAGTACTTC.

This chain links TRBV28 with TRBJ2-5, with 10 bases aligning to TRBD2. Unmatched junction bases numbered 8, after V lost 0 bases and J lost 1 base. This CDR3 comprises 18 residues. From germline, CDR1 is MDHEN and CDR2 SYDVKM. This CDR3 is CASSLWVAGGSPQETQYF. CDR3 bases: TGTGCCAGCAGTTTATGGGTAGCGGGGGGCTCACCCCAAGAGACCCAGTACTTC.

V and J are TRBV5-8 and TRBJ1-2; TRBD1 might be the D (6 bases). The ends were cut back, 1 base at V and 5 bases at J, with 18 bases in the middle. This CDR3 has 16 residues. Germline V gives CDR1 SGHTS, CDR2 YDEGEE. DNA of the CDR3: TGTGCCAGCAGCTTGCGGGCTAACAGGGTATCATATGGCTACACCTTC. It specifies CASSLRANRVSYGYTF.

The chain uses TRBV5-1 and TRBJ2-5, with 9 bases identical to TRBD2. There are 15 residues in the CDR3. Germline trimming cut 6 bases from V and 2 bases from J; bases unmatched to any gene: 8. CDR1 and CDR2 from the germline V gene are SGHRS and YFSETQ. The CDR3, as DNA: TGCGCCAGCAAACAGCTAGCGGGGACGCAAGAGACCCAGTACTTC. Its protein product is CASKQLAGTQETQYF.

Notes on this clone: A read error may account for a junction end that differs from germline. The genes are TRBV9 and TRBJ2-5; the D gene is possibly TRBD2 (7 bases). This CDR3 contains 15 residues. Germline V gives CDR1 SGDLS, CDR2 YYNGEE. CDR3 sequence: CVSTEGGGLRETQYF. DNA of the CDR3: TGTGTCAGCACGGAAGGGGGGGGCCTACGGGAGACCCAGTACTTC.

The rearrangement uses TRBV18 and TRBJ2-7; TRBD2 is a possible D gene (6 bases). This CDR3 region has 14 residues. The germline V gene has CDR1 KGHSH and CDR2 LQKENI. V was pared by 2 bases and J by 3 bases, with 11 bases between. CDR3 sequence: CASSPGGKGYEQYF. CDR3 DNA sequence: TGTGCCAGCTCACCAGGGGGGAAGGGCTACGAGCAGTACTTC.

CDR3 sequence: CASSPTYGPYEQYF. CDR3 coding DNA: TGTGCCAGCAGCCCCACTTACGGTCCCTACGAGCAGTACTTC. The V and J genes are TRBV7-8 and TRBJ2-7, with unresolved D. This CDR3 contains 14 residues. The V end was cut by 5 bases, the J end by 2 bases, with 13 bases between. The germline CDR1 and CDR2 sequences are SGHVS and FQNEAQ.

The J gene is TRBJ2-5, the V gene TRBV7-6; D not certain. Trimming stripped 1 base from V and 4 bases from J, with 7 bases between. The CDR3 runs 13 residues. Germline V gene data show CDR1 as SGHVS and CDR2 as FNYEAQ. DNA for the CDR3: TGTGCCAGCAGCTTAGACAGTCGAGAGACCCAGTACTTC. This encodes CASSLDSRETQYF.